This is a list of T cell receptor beta chains from one sample in a study of T cell responses to AZD1222 COVID-19 vaccine. Sequencing was performed with immunoSEQ multiplex PCR; in TCRdb, only in-frame clones are kept and a portion is missing. The sample consists of around 99,000 clones, roughly nine tenths of them appearing once. This material consisted of peripheral blood, taken on day 0 of AZD1222 vaccination. The receptors come from an adult in good health. Each CDR3 is given with its conserved first and last residue. A clone size is listed for some rows: how often the clone was seen (once, few, many), or a class if it is expanded.

j_gene	len	abundance	v_gene	CDR3aa
TRBJ1-3	11	NA	TRBV25-1	CASASGNTIYF
TRBJ1-1	12	NA	TRBV3-1/TRBV3-2	CASSLMNTEAFF
TRBJ2-1	15	NA	TRBV6-6	CASSYSPTGGGEQFF
TRBJ2-7	15	NA	TRBV5-1	CASNPSPGSTYEQYF
TRBJ1-1	11	NA	TRBV20-1	CSAGMNTEAFF
TRBJ2-1	16	few	TRBV27	CASSYRTSGGGNEQFF
TRBJ1-5	14	NA	TRBV12-2	CASRDRGLVQPQHF
TRBJ1-2	13	NA	TRBV6-5	CASSNGQGYGYTF
TRBJ1-4	14	NA	TRBV2	CASSGGQPNEKLFF
TRBJ1-2	12	NA	TRBV30	CAWSAGHYGYTF
TRBJ1-6	16	NA	TRBV27	CASSLTVTPDNSPLHF
TRBJ1-1	13	NA	TRBV12-3/TRBV12-4	CASSLWGNTEAFF
TRBJ1-2	12	NA	TRBV6-5	CASSGALYGYTF
TRBJ2-7	15	NA	TRBV5-1	CASSISGTGPYEQYF
TRBJ2-5	16	NA	TRBV11-2	CASSPRTSGNQETQYF
TRBJ1-3	16	NA	TRBV18	CASSPPWDSSGNTIYF
TRBJ1-2	16	NA	TRBV19	CASSLGQGVLGYGYTF
TRBJ1-6	16	NA	TRBV6-5	CASSFPQGPYNSPLHF
TRBJ2-1	14	many	TRBV2	CASSSSGLAVEQFF
TRBJ2-4	18	NA	TRBV7-8	CASSYSSLPGLAGGAQYF
TRBJ2-7	13	NA	TRBV5-5	CASSLGRTYEQYF
TRBJ2-7	14	NA	TRBV11-2	CASSPPGQSYEQYF
TRBJ2-1	15	NA	TRBV7-9	CASSPGRASYNEQFF
TRBJ2-1	15	once	TRBV7-8	CASSSGLAGVDEQFF
TRBJ1-2	13	few	TRBV7-9	CASSLWQGRGYTF
TRBJ1-3	16	NA	TRBV4-1	CASSQGGGSSGNTIYF
TRBJ1-2	12	NA	TRBV5-4	CASSDADRGYTF
TRBJ1-1	16	NA	TRBV18	CASSPNEQAVNTEAFF
TRBJ1-2	14	once	TRBV6-5	CASRLGTSNYGYTF
TRBJ2-7	16	NA	TRBV3-1/TRBV3-2	CASSQEGRSFGYEQYF
TRBJ1-3	12	NA	TRBV10-3	CANGGGGNTIYF
TRBJ1-1	12	NA	TRBV11-1	CASSERSGGAFF
TRBJ2-7	12	NA	TRBV2	CASSLFPGQGAF
TRBJ1-2	17	NA	TRBV27	CASSSPGDRGYHYGYTF
TRBJ1-4	15	once	TRBV19	CASSRTVTKNEKLFF
TRBJ1-1	14	NA	TRBV7-3	CASSPDRQNTEAFF
TRBJ1-5	15	NA	TRBV18	CASSPGPEGNQPQHF
TRBJ1-1	13	NA	TRBV11-2	CASSSGRGSGAFF
TRBJ2-1	14	few	TRBV11-3	CASSRTSGHNEQFF
TRBJ1-2	14	NA	TRBV5-1	CASSLEDGGTGYTF
TRBJ2-2	16	few	TRBV5-1	CASSLGLARNTGELFF
TRBJ2-7	14	NA	TRBV9	CASSPSVRVYEQYF
TRBJ2-7	15	NA	TRBV6-5	CASSYSIGSDYEQYF
TRBJ2-7	16	NA	TRBV5-1	CASSLGPGAISYEQYF
TRBJ1-5	13	NA	TRBV30	CAWSVRSNQPQHF
TRBJ2-7	14	NA	TRBV2	CASSGAGLLLEQYF
TRBJ2-3	16	once	TRBV24-1	CATSDSGTGEEDTQYF
TRBJ2-5	15	NA	TRBV19	CASSIRQGFEETQYF
TRBJ2-1	16	NA	TRBV2	CASSGGASGKYNEQFF
TRBJ2-7	14	NA	TRBV6-6	CASSPRDRGYEQYF
TRBJ2-1	14	NA	TRBV19	CASSTSQGYNEQFF
TRBJ1-6	14	NA	TRBV4-1	CASSQWDVNSPLHF
TRBJ2-5	14	NA	TRBV24-1	CATSSGAYQETQYF
TRBJ2-1	16	NA	TRBV5-1	CASSLSGTSSYNEQFF
TRBJ2-6	15	NA	TRBV18	CASSPEVSGANVLTF
TRBJ1-1	13	NA	TRBV10-1	CASSPTSRTEAFF
TRBJ2-7	11	NA	TRBV20-1	CSARGYYEQYF
TRBJ1-6	16	NA	TRBV7-2	CASSLWGQGFNSPLHF